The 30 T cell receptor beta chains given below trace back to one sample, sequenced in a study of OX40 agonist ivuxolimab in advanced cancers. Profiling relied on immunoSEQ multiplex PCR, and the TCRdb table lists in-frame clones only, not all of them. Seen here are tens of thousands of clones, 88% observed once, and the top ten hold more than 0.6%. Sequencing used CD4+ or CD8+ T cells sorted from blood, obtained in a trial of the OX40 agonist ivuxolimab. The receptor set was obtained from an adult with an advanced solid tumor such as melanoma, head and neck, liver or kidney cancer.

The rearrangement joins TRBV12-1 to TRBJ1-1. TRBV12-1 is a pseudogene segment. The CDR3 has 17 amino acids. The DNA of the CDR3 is TGTGCCAGCAGCTTTGAGGTCTTAGAGGGGATGAGCACTGAAGCTTTCTTT. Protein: CASSFEVLEGMSTEAFF.

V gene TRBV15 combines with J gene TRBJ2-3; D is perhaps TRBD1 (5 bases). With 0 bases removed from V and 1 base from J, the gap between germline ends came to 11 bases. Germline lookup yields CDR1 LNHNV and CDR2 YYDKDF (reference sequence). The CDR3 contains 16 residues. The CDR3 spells CATSRDQGVGTDTQYF. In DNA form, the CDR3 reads TGTGCCACCAGCAGAGATCAAGGGGTAGGCACAGATACGCAGTATTTT. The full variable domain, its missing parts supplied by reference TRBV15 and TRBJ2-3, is DAMVIQNPRYQVTQFGKPVTLSCSQTLNHNVMYWYQQKSSQAPKLLFHYYDKDFNNEADTPDNFQSRRPNTSFCFLDIRSPGLGDTAMYLCATSRDQGVGTDTQYFGPGTRLTVL.

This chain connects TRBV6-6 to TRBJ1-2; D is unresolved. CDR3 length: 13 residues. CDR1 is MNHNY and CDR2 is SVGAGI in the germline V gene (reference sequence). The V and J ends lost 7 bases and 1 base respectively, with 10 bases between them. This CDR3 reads CASNPGDNYGYTF. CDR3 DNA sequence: TGTGCCAGCAACCCCGGGGATAACTATGGCTACACCTTC.

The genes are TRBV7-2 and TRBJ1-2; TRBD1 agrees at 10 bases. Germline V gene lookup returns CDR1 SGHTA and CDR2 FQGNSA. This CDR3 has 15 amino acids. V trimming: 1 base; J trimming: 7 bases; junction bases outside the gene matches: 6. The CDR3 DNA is TGTGCCAGCAGCTTAGTCCGGACAGGGGGTCGTGGCTACACCTTC. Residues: CASSLVRTGGRGYTF.

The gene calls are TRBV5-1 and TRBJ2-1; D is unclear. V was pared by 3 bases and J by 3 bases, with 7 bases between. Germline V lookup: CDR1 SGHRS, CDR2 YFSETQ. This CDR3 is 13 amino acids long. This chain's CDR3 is CASSSNYYNEQFF. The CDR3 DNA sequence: TGCGCCAGCAGCTCAAACTACTACAATGAGCAGTTCTTC.

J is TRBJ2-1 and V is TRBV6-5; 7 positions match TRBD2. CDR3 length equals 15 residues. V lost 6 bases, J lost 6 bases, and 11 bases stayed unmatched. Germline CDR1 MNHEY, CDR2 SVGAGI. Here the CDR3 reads CASRRGGSGANEQFF. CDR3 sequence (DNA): TGTGCCAGCAGAAGGGGCGGGAGTGGGGCCAATGAGCAGTTCTTC.

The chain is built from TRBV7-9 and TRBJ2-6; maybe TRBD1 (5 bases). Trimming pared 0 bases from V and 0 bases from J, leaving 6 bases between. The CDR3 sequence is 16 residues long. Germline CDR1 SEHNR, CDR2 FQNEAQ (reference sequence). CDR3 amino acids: CASSLAGRSGANVLTF. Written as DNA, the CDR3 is TGTGCCAGCAGCTTAGCGGGGCGCTCTGGGGCCAACGTCCTGACTTTC.

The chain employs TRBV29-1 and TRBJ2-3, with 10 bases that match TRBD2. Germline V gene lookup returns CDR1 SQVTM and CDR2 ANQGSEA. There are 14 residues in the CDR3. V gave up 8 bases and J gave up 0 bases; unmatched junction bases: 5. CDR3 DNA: TGCAGCACTCCGGGACTAGCGAGCACAGATACGCAGTATTTT. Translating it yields CSTPGLASTDTQYF.

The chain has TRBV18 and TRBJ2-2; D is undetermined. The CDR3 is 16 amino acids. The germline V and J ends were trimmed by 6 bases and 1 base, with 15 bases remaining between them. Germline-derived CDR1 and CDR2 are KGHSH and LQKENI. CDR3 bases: TGTGCCAGCTCCACCAGACCTCCAGGGAACACCGGGGAGCTGTTTTTT. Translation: CASSTRPPGNTGELFF.

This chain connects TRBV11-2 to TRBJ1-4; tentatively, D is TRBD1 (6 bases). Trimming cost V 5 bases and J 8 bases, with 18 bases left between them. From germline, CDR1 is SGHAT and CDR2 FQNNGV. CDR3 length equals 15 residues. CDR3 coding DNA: TGTGCCAGCAGCGAAAGAGGGGGGGATCGAGAAAAACTGTTTTTT. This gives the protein CASSERGGDREKLFF.

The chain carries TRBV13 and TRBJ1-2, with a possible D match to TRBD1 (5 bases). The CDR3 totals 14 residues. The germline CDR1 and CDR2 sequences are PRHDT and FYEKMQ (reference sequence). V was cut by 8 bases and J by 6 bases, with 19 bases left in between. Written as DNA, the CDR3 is TGTGCCAGCCTACTAAGCGGGGCCCTGAATGGCTACACCTTC. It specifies CASLLSGALNGYTF. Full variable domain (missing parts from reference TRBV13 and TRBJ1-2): AAGVIQSPRHLIKEKRETATLKCYPIPRHDTVYWYQQGPGQDPQFLISFYEKMQSDKGSIPDRFSAQQFSDYHSELNMSSLELGDSALYFCASLLSGALNGYTFGSGTRLTVV.

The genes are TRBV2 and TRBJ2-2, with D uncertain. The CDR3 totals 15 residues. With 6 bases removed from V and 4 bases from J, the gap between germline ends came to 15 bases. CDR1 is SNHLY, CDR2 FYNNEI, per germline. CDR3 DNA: TGTGCCAGCAGGATACGGGTGGGAAGCACCGGGGAGCTGTTTTTT. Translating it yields CASRIRVGSTGELFF.

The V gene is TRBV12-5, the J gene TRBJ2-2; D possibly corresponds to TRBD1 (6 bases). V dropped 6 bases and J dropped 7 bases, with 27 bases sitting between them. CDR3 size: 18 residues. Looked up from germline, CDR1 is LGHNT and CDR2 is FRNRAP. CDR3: CASGPRGYRVNYVGELFF. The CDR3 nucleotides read TGTGCTAGTGGCCCGAGGGGATACAGGGTCAATTACGTCGGGGAGCTGTTTTTT.

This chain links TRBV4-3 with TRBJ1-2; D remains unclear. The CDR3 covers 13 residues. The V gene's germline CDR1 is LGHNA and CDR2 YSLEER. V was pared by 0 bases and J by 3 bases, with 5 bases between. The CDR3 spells CASSQDTYYGYTF. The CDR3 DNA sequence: TGCGCCAGCAGCCAAGACACCTACTATGGCTACACCTTC.

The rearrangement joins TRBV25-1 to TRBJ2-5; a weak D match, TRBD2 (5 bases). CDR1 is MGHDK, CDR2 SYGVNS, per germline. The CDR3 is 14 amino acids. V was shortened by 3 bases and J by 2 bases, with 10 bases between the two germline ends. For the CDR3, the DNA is TGTGCCAGCAGTGACGGGATAACGCAAGAGACCCAGTACTTC. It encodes CASSDGITQETQYF. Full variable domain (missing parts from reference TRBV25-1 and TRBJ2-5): EADIYQTPRYLVIGTGKKITLECSQTMGHDKMYWYQQDPGMELHLIHYSYGVNSTEKGDLSSESTVSRIRTEHFPLTLESARPSHTSQYLCASSDGITQETQYFGPGTRLLVL.

CDR3 in DNA: TGTGCCAGCTCAGACGGAAGCTCCTATAATTCACCCCTCCACTTT. Its translation: CASSDGSSYNSPLHF. The chain couples TRBV6-4 to TRBJ1-6; no reliable D call. This CDR3 comprises 15 residues. V was pared by 8 bases and J by 0 bases, with 11 bases between. Germline-derived CDR1 and CDR2 are MRHNA and SNTAGT.

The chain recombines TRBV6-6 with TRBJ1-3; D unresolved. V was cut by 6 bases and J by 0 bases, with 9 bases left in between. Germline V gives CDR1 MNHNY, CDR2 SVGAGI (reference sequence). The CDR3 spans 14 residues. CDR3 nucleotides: TGTGCCAGCAGGTCCTTAGGCTCTGGAAACACCATATATTTT. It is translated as CASRSLGSGNTIYF.

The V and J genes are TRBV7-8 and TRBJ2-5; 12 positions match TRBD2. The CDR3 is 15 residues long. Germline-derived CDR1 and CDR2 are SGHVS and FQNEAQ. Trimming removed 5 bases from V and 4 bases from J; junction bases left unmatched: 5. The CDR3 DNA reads TGTGCCAGCAGCCAACCGACTAGCGGGGGAGAGACCCAGTACTTC. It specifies CASSQPTSGGETQYF. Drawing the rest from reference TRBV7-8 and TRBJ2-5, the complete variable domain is GAGVSQSPRYKVAKRGQDVALRCDPISGHVSLFWYQQALGQGPEFLTYFQNEAQLDKSGLPSDRFFAERPEGSVSTLKIQRTQQEDSAVYLCASSQPTSGGETQYFGPGTRLLVL.

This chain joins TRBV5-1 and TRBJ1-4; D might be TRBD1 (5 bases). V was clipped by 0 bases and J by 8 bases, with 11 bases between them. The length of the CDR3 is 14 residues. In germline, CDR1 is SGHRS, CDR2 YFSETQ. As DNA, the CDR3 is TGCGCCAGCAGCTTGGGTCAGGGACGCGAAAAACTGTTTTTT. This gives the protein CASSLGQGREKLFF.

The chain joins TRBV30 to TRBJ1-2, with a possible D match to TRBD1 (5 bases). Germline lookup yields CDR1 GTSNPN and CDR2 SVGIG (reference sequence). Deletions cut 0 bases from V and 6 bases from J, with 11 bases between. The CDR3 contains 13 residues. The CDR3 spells CAWSVMGEDGYTF. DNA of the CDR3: TGTGCCTGGAGTGTCATGGGGGAAGATGGCTACACCTTC. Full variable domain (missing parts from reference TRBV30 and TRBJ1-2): SQTIHQWPATLVQPVGSPLSLECTVEGTSNPNLYWYRQAAGRGLQLLFYSVGIGQISSEVPQNLSASRPQDRQFILSSKKLLLSDSGFYLCAWSVMGEDGYTFGSGTRLTVV.

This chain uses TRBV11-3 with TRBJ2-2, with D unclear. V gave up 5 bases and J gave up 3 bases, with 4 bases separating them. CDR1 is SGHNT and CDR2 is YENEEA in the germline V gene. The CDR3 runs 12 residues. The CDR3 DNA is TGTGCCAGCAGCCCACACACCGGGGAGCTGTTTTTT. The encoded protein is CASSPHTGELFF. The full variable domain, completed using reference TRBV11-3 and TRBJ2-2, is EAGVVQSPRYKIIEKKQPVAFWCNPISGHNTLYWYLQNLGQGPELLIRYENEEAVDDSQLPKDRFSAERLKGVDSTLKIQPAELGDSAVYLCASSPHTGELFFGEGSRLTVL.

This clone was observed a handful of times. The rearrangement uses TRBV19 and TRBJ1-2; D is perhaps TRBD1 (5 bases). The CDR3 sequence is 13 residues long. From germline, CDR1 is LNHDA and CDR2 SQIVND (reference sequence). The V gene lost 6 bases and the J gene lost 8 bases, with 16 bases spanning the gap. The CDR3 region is CASSLSGDWGYTF. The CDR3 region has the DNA TGTGCCAGTAGCTTATCGGGGGATTGGGGCTACACCTTC.

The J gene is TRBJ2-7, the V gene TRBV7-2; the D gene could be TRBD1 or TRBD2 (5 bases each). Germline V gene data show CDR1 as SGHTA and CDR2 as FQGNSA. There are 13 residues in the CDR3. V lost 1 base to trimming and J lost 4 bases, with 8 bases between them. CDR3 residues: CASSLGGRYEQYF. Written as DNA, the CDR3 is TGTGCCAGCAGCTTAGGGGGACGGTACGAGCAGTACTTC.

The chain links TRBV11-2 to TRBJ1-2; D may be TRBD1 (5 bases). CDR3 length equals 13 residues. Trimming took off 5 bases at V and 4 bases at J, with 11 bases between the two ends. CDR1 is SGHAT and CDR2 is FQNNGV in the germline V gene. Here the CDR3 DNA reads TGTGCCAGCAGCCCCCAGGGACTCTATGGCTACACCTTC. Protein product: CASSPQGLYGYTF. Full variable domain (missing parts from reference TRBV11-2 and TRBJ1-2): EAGVAQSPRYKIIEKRQSVAFWCNPISGHATLYWYQQILGQGPKLLIQFQNNGVVDDSQLPKDRFSAERLKGVDSTLKIQPAKLEDSAVYLCASSPQGLYGYTFGSGTRLTVV.

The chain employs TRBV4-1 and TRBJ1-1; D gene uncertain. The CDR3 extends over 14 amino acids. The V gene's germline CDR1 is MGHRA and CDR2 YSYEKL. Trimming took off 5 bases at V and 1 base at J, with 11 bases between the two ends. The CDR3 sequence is CASSKSDGNTEAFF. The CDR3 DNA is TGCGCCAGCAGCAAATCCGATGGGAACACTGAAGCTTTCTTT.

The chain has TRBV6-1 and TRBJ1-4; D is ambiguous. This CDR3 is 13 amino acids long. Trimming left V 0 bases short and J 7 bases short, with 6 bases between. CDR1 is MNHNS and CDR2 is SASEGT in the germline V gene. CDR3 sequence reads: CASSEAFSEKLFF. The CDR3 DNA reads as TGTGCCAGCAGTGAAGCTTTTAGTGAAAAACTGTTTTTT.

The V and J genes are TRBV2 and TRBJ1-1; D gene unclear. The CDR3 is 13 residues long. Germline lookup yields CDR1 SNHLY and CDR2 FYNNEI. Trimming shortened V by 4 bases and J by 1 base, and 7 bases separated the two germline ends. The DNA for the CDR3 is TGTGCCAGCAGTGGGGTAGGGAACACTGAAGCTTTCTTT. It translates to CASSGVGNTEAFF.

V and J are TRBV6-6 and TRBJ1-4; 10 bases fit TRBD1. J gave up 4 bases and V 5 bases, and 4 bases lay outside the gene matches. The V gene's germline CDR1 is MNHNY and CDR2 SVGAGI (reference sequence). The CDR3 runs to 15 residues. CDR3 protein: CASSPGQGVNEKLFF. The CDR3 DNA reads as TGTGCCAGCAGTCCTGGACAGGGGGTTAATGAAAAACTGTTTTTT.

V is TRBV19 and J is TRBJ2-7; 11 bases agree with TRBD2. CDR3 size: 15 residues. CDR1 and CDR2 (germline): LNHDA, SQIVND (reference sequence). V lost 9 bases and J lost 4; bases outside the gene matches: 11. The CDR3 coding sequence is TGTGCCAGCAACCCTTCGACTAGCGGGAAATACGAGCAGTACTTC. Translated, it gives CASNPSTSGKYEQYF.

The CDR3 protein is CASSEMTGTGETQYF. CDR3 DNA sequence: TGCGCCAGCAGCGAGATGACAGGGACAGGCGAGACCCAGTACTTC. The chain uses TRBV5-1 and TRBJ2-5; 8 nucleotides match TRBD1. J gave up 5 bases and V 4 bases, and 10 bases lay outside the gene matches. The V gene's germline CDR1 is SGHRS and CDR2 YFSETQ. The CDR3 contains 15 residues.